A selection of T cell receptor beta chains follows, all from one sample in a study of cytomegalovirus exposure and HLA in healthy donors. TCRdb keeps only in-frame clones here, not all; method: immunoSEQ multiplex PCR. Here the sample spans some 57,000 clones, more than 80% being singletons. The sequencing sample was made of PBMCs. The source of these receptors is a man younger than 40 in good health and CMV-seropositive. CDR3s include the opening cysteine and the closing phenylalanine or tryptophan. The order of the fields is J gene, clone size, V gene, D gene, CDR3 DNA, CDR3 protein. D genes are given only for firm matches. Size values are once, few and many counts, or a class for expanded clones, and some rows have none.

j_gene: TRBJ1-5
abundance: NA
v_gene: TRBV28
d_gene: NA
CDR3nt: TGTGCCAGCACCCCATCGAGGGGTGGAGGGCAGCCCCAGCATTTT
CDR3aa: CASTPSRGGGQPQHF

j_gene: TRBJ2-1
abundance: NA
v_gene: TRBV5-6
d_gene: NA
CDR3nt: TGTGCCAACACCTCTTACAATGAGCAGTTCTTC
CDR3aa: CANTSYNEQFF

j_gene: TRBJ1-2
abundance: NA
v_gene: TRBV29-1
d_gene: TRBD1
CDR3nt: TGCAGCGTTGACTCTCCGGGACAGGGGCTAGACTATGGCTACACCTTC
CDR3aa: CSVDSPGQGLDYGYTF

j_gene: TRBJ1-1
abundance: once
v_gene: TRBV27
d_gene: TRBD1
CDR3nt: TGTGCCAGCAGTACCCAGGGGGCGAACACTGAAGCTTTCTTT
CDR3aa: CASSTQGANTEAFF

j_gene: TRBJ1-4
abundance: NA
v_gene: TRBV19
d_gene: NA
CDR3nt: TGTGCCAGTAGTACCTACACCGGGACTCCCCTGTTTTTT
CDR3aa: CASSTYTGTPLFF

j_gene: TRBJ2-7
abundance: NA
v_gene: TRBV11-3
d_gene: NA
CDR3nt: TGTGCCAGCAGCTTAGATAATCTGGGAGGAGGGTCAAACGAGCAGTACTTC
CDR3aa: CASSLDNLGGGSNEQYF

j_gene: TRBJ2-1
abundance: NA
v_gene: TRBV5-1
d_gene: NA
CDR3nt: TGCGCCAGCAGCTTGGCGGGATTGTACAATGAGCAGTTCTTC
CDR3aa: CASSLAGLYNEQFF

j_gene: TRBJ2-7
abundance: NA
v_gene: TRBV19
d_gene: NA
CDR3nt: TGTGCCAGTAGTACCTCCAGGGGAGCCGAGCAGTACTTC
CDR3aa: CASSTSRGAEQYF

j_gene: TRBJ2-1
abundance: NA
v_gene: TRBV7-6
d_gene: TRBD2
CDR3nt: TGTGCCAGCAGCTTAGACGGTGGTAGCGGGAGGGACGAGTTCTTC
CDR3aa: CASSLDGGSGRDEFF

j_gene: TRBJ1-3
abundance: NA
v_gene: TRBV30
d_gene: TRBD1
CDR3nt: TGTGCCTGGAGTGTACAGGGGGCAGGCTCTGGAAACACCATATATTTT
CDR3aa: CAWSVQGAGSGNTIYF

j_gene: TRBJ2-7
abundance: once
v_gene: TRBV30
d_gene: NA
CDR3nt: TGTGCCTGGACCCCGAGATGGACAGAGATCTACGAGCAGTACTTC
CDR3aa: CAWTPRWTEIYEQYF

j_gene: TRBJ1-2
abundance: NA
v_gene: TRBV5-1
d_gene: TRBD1
CDR3nt: TGCGCCAGCAGCTTGGGAGACAGGGGACTACTTTATGGCTACACCTTC
CDR3aa: CASSLGDRGLLYGYTF

j_gene: TRBJ2-3
abundance: NA
v_gene: TRBV28
d_gene: NA
CDR3nt: TGTGCCGTACCCGACACGTCTAGCACAGATACGCAGTATTTT
CDR3aa: CAVPDTSSTDTQYF

j_gene: TRBJ1-5
abundance: few
v_gene: TRBV4-1
d_gene: TRBD1
CDR3nt: TGCGCCAGCAGCCCATCAGGGGGTACAGCACCCCAGCATTTT
CDR3aa: CASSPSGGTAPQHF

j_gene: TRBJ2-2
abundance: NA
v_gene: TRBV11-2
d_gene: NA
CDR3nt: TGTGCCAGCGAACGGAATAGGGGTAACACCGGGGAGCTGTTTTTT
CDR3aa: CASERNRGNTGELFF

j_gene: TRBJ2-1
abundance: once
v_gene: TRBV5-1
d_gene: NA
CDR3nt: TGCGCCAGCAGCTTGGAGATCGCTAGTGGGTGGAATGAGCAGTTCTTC
CDR3aa: CASSLEIASGWNEQFF

j_gene: TRBJ2-1
abundance: NA
v_gene: TRBV5-1
d_gene: TRBD2
CDR3nt: TGCGCCAGCAGTGTCCCCCGGGAGGGGGTCAATGAGCAGTTCTTC
CDR3aa: CASSVPREGVNEQFF

j_gene: TRBJ2-1
abundance: NA
v_gene: TRBV6-5
d_gene: NA
CDR3nt: TGTGCCAGCAGTTTCCCCTCAGGACAGAAAAATGAGCAGTTCTTC
CDR3aa: CASSFPSGQKNEQFF

j_gene: TRBJ2-5
abundance: NA
v_gene: TRBV5-1
d_gene: NA
CDR3nt: TGCGCCAGCAGCGGCGGCATGGCGGGCCAAGAGACCCAGTACTTC
CDR3aa: CASSGGMAGQETQYF

j_gene: TRBJ2-4
abundance: once
v_gene: TRBV5-1
d_gene: TRBD1
CDR3nt: TGCGCCAGCAGCTTGGTTGGAAGGGGGCAATCCAAAAACATTCAGTACTTC
CDR3aa: CASSLVGRGQSKNIQYF

j_gene: TRBJ2-3
abundance: NA
v_gene: TRBV6-1
d_gene: TRBD1
CDR3nt: TGTGCCAGCAGTGAGGTGACCCAGGGGGCAGATACGCAGTATTTT
CDR3aa: CASSEVTQGADTQYF

j_gene: TRBJ1-5
abundance: NA
v_gene: TRBV6-1
d_gene: NA
CDR3nt: TGTGCCCTAGGTCAGCCCCAGCATTTT
CDR3aa: CALGQPQHF

j_gene: TRBJ2-1
abundance: NA
v_gene: TRBV19
d_gene: TRBD2
CDR3nt: TGTGCCAGTAGTCCCCGGACTAGCGGAGGTGATGAGCAGTTCTTC
CDR3aa: CASSPRTSGGDEQFF

j_gene: TRBJ2-2
abundance: NA
v_gene: TRBV9
d_gene: TRBD1
CDR3nt: TGTGCCAGCAGCGTAAGTGGGACAGGGAAGGGCACCGGGGAGCTGTTTTTT
CDR3aa: CASSVSGTGKGTGELFF

j_gene: TRBJ2-1
abundance: once
v_gene: TRBV28
d_gene: TRBD2
CDR3nt: TGTGCCAGCAGTCTGACTAGCGGGAGGGTTGGGGCCCGAAATGAGCAGTTCTTC
CDR3aa: CASSLTSGRVGARNEQFF

j_gene: TRBJ2-7
abundance: NA
v_gene: TRBV27
d_gene: TRBD1
CDR3nt: TGTGCCAGCAGTTTCACCGGGACAGGGAACGAGCAGTACTTC
CDR3aa: CASSFTGTGNEQYF

j_gene: TRBJ1-1
abundance: NA
v_gene: TRBV5-1
d_gene: TRBD1
CDR3nt: TGCGCCAGCAGCGCATGGACAGGGGACACTGAAGCTTTCTTT
CDR3aa: CASSAWTGDTEAFF

j_gene: TRBJ1-1
abundance: NA
v_gene: TRBV12-5
d_gene: TRBD1
CDR3nt: TGTGCTAGTGGTTTTTGGGACAGGGGGCACACTGAAGCTTTCTTT
CDR3aa: CASGFWDRGHTEAFF

j_gene: TRBJ2-4
abundance: once
v_gene: TRBV19
d_gene: TRBD1
CDR3nt: TGTGCCAGTAGTATAGGACCGGGACAGAATGCCAAAAACATTCAGTACTTC
CDR3aa: CASSIGPGQNAKNIQYF

j_gene: TRBJ2-5
abundance: NA
v_gene: TRBV5-1
d_gene: TRBD2
CDR3nt: TGCGCCAGCAGCTTGGGGACTAGCGGAGGGGCAGAGACCCAGTACTTC
CDR3aa: CASSLGTSGGAETQYF

j_gene: TRBJ2-1
abundance: NA
v_gene: TRBV6-1
d_gene: TRBD2
CDR3nt: TGTGCCAGCAGTGAAGGGGTAGCGGGGGACAATGAGCAGTTCTTC
CDR3aa: CASSEGVAGDNEQFF

j_gene: TRBJ2-7
abundance: NA
v_gene: TRBV5-1
d_gene: TRBD2
CDR3nt: TGCGCCAGCAGCTTGGCCACTAGCGGGATTTCCTACGAGCAGTACTTC
CDR3aa: CASSLATSGISYEQYF

j_gene: TRBJ1-2
abundance: NA
v_gene: TRBV10-3
d_gene: TRBD1
CDR3nt: TGTGCCATCAGTGAGAATAGACAGGGTTATGGCTACACCTTC
CDR3aa: CAISENRQGYGYTF

j_gene: TRBJ1-2
abundance: NA
v_gene: TRBV5-1
d_gene: NA
CDR3nt: TGCGCCAGCAGCTTGGTTAGGGGAAGTGGCTACACCTTC
CDR3aa: CASSLVRGSGYTF

j_gene: TRBJ2-5
abundance: NA
v_gene: TRBV30
d_gene: NA
CDR3nt: TGTGCCTGGAGCCCAAAGGGCAGGGAAGAGACCCAGTACTTC
CDR3aa: CAWSPKGREETQYF

j_gene: TRBJ1-5
abundance: NA
v_gene: TRBV6-1
d_gene: NA
CDR3nt: TGTGCCAGCACAGTGGGGAGGGAGCCCCAGCATTTT
CDR3aa: CASTVGREPQHF

j_gene: TRBJ2-2
abundance: NA
v_gene: TRBV4-2
d_gene: TRBD2
CDR3nt: TGTGCCAGCAGCCAAGATTCGGGGGAGGGGAGCGGGGAGCTGTTTTTT
CDR3aa: CASSQDSGEGSGELFF

j_gene: TRBJ1-2
abundance: NA
v_gene: TRBV30
d_gene: NA
CDR3nt: TGTGCCTGGAGTGTAGGCAGGGAGGACGGCTACACCTTC
CDR3aa: CAWSVGREDGYTF

j_gene: TRBJ1-3
abundance: NA
v_gene: TRBV28
d_gene: NA
CDR3nt: TGTGCCAGCAGTTTAGAGCCCCGCTCTGGAAACACCATATATTTT
CDR3aa: CASSLEPRSGNTIYF

j_gene: TRBJ2-1
abundance: few
v_gene: TRBV5-1
d_gene: TRBD2
CDR3nt: TGCGCCAGCAGCTCCCTAGTCGGGAGGAGCAATGAGCAGTTCTTC
CDR3aa: CASSSLVGRSNEQFF

j_gene: TRBJ2-5
abundance: NA
v_gene: TRBV7-8
d_gene: TRBD1
CDR3nt: TGTGCCAGCAGCCCGACGACAGGGCAAGAGACCCAGTACTTC
CDR3aa: CASSPTTGQETQYF

j_gene: TRBJ1-4
abundance: NA
v_gene: TRBV29-1
d_gene: NA
CDR3nt: TGCAGCGCTCCGGGACACGATAATGAAAAACTGTTTTTT
CDR3aa: CSAPGHDNEKLFF